The sequence of this T cell receptor (beta chain) was determined in a study of blood T cell repertoires in COVID-19. Study in general: Samples representing acute and convalescent COVID-19 were sourced from the United States, Italy and Spain. PBMCs, B-cell-depleted T cells, or T cells provided the cDNA or gDNA that made up the material.

With 4 bases removed from V and 2 bases from J, the gap between germline ends came to 9 bases. The germline CDR1 and CDR2 sequences are MNHEY and SVGEGT. CDR3 length: 15 residues. As processed by the authors: From reference gene primer amplification, estimates of nucleated cell counts were derived. Clones were read by immunoSEQ multiplex PCR, and TCRdb kept only the in-frame ones, dropping some. The V and J calls and clone size are taken from that table; D and trimming were inferred from the DNA. The data show about 150,000 clones, with 75% to 90% seen just once and under 7.5% held by the top ten. This TCR derives from a man of 80 years or more with acute or convalescent COVID-19. The J gene is TRBJ2-6, the V gene TRBV6-2 or TRBV6-3; D is perhaps TRBD1 (5 bases). Sequences were obtained from peripheral blood. The CDR3 loop reads CASSFTRAGANVLTF. CDR3 in DNA: TGTGCCAGCAGTTTTACCAGGGCTGGGGCCAACGTCCTGACTTTC.